Here is one T cell receptor beta chain with its context. The sample comes from a study of technical replicates of blood from several donors. Clones were sequenced by immunoSEQ multiplex PCR, and TCRdb holds only the in-frame ones, with some missing. The repertoire holds about 98,000 clones, with roughly 95% as singletons. The CDR3 is 15 residues long. V was pared by 2 bases and J by 6 bases, with 17 bases between. Germline CDR1 reads LNHNV; CDR2 reads YYDKDF (reference sequence). The TCR sequence derives from a human donor in good health. V usage is TRBV15 and J usage is TRBJ2-7; the D gene is possibly TRBD1 (6 bases). Specimen: T cells isolated from PBMCs. The CDR3 region is CATSRRQDHVAEQYF. The CDR3 coding sequence is TGTGCCACCAGCAGAAGACAGGATCACGTAGCCGAGCAGTACTTC.